The 29 T cell receptor beta chains given below trace back to one sample, sequenced in a study of cytomegalovirus exposure and HLA in healthy donors. Here immunoSEQ multiplex PCR was the method, and the copy in TCRdb shows in-frame clones only, minus some. The sample includes about 260,000 clones, about 92% of them seen just once. Material for sequencing was PBMCs. Source of these receptors: a woman in her twenties or thirties in good health and CMV-seronegative.

The chain is built from TRBV7-3 and TRBJ2-1; weak D call: TRBD1 (6 bases). Germline V gene lookup returns CDR1 SGHTA and CDR2 FQGTGA. The CDR3 spans 12 residues. The V end was cut by 5 bases, the J end by 8 bases, with 10 bases between. The CDR3 nucleotides are TGTGCCAGCAGCGCTACAGGGTATGAGCAGTTCTTC. This gives the protein CASSATGYEQFF. The full variable domain, rest sourced from reference TRBV7-3 and TRBJ2-1, is GAGVSQTPSNKVTEKGKYVELRCDPISGHTALYWYRQSLGQGPEFLIYFQGTGAADDSGLPNDRFFAVRPEGSVSTLKIQRTERGDSAVYLCASSATGYEQFFGPGTRLTVL.

The V and J genes are TRBV28 and TRBJ1-1; possible D gene TRBD1, 5 bases. CDR3 length equals 12 residues. Germline CDR1 reads MDHEN; CDR2 reads SYDVKM. The V gene lost 5 bases and the J gene lost 5 bases, with 9 bases spanning the gap. Written as DNA, the CDR3 is TGTGCCAGCAGTAGGGGAGGGACTGAAGCTTTCTTT. Its protein is CASSRGGTEAFF.

This chain links TRBV7-9 with TRBJ1-2; the D gene is possibly TRBD1 (6 bases). Trimming shortened V by 5 bases and J by 0 bases, and 19 bases separated the two germline ends. The CDR3 length is 17 residues. Germline V lookup: CDR1 SEHNR, CDR2 FQNEAQ (reference sequence). The CDR3 reads CASSPPLPQGPNYGYTF. DNA for the CDR3: TGTGCCAGCAGCCCTCCCCTGCCACAGGGCCCTAACTATGGCTACACCTTC.

The chain uses TRBV4-2 and TRBJ2-7; D gene ambiguous. Germline loops: CDR1 LGHNA, CDR2 YNFKEQ. This CDR3 is built from 16 residues. V shed 0 bases and J shed 3 bases, with 15 bases lying between them. CDR3 nucleotide sequence: TGTGCCAGCAGCCAAGATCAGACGAGGAGCGACTACGAGCAGTACTTC. Encoded protein: CASSQDQTRSDYEQYF.

The J gene is TRBJ1-1, the V gene TRBV5-1; D perhaps matches TRBD1 (6 bases). CDR1 and CDR2 from the germline V gene are SGHRS and YFSETQ. The ends were cut back, 0 bases at V and 3 bases at J, with 12 bases in the middle. CDR3 size: 15 residues. Here the CDR3 reads CASSLDLRGDTEAFF. The CDR3 bases are TGCGCCAGCAGCTTGGACCTCAGGGGCGACACTGAAGCTTTCTTT.

CDR3 sequence: CASNQGYGYTF. The CDR3 DNA sequence: TGTGCCAGCAACCAGGGCTATGGCTACACCTTC. The chain carries TRBV2 and TRBJ1-2, with D possibly being TRBD1 (5 bases). Trimming stripped 7 bases from V and 4 bases from J, with 7 bases between. This CDR3 spans 11 amino acids. Germline V CDR1 and CDR2: SNHLY, FYNNEI.

The gene calls are TRBV28 and TRBJ1-5, with 8 nucleotides matching TRBD1. Germline lookup yields CDR1 MDHEN and CDR2 SYDVKM. The J segment lost 5 bases and the V segment lost 6 bases, leaving 9 bases of the junction unmatched. This CDR3 spans 15 amino acids. CDR3 DNA sequence: TGTGCCAGCAGCTCCCTCCAGGGGGCGCATCAGCCCCAGCATTTT. Translation gives CASSSLQGAHQPQHF.

The J gene is TRBJ1-4, the V gene TRBV28; 8 nucleotides match TRBD1. The germline V gene encodes CDR1 MDHEN and CDR2 SYDVKM. This CDR3 is built from 14 residues. V lost 7 bases and J lost 8; bases outside the gene matches: 9. In DNA, the CDR3 is TGTGCCAGCAAACTACCCGGGACAGGAGAAAAACTGTTTTTT. Translation gives CASKLPGTGEKLFF.

This clone came up once. The genes are TRBV11-2 and TRBJ2-1, with D maybe TRBD2 (6 bases). Germline V gives CDR1 SGHAT, CDR2 FQNNGV. With 1 base removed from V and 10 bases from J, the gap between germline ends came to 11 bases. This CDR3 has 13 residues. CDR3 DNA sequence: TGTGCCAGCAGCTTAGTAGACGCGGGGGAGCAGTTCTTC. Its translation: CASSLVDAGEQFF. The whole variable domain, filled in from reference TRBV11-2 and TRBJ2-1, reads EAGVAQSPRYKIIEKRQSVAFWCNPISGHATLYWYQQILGQGPKLLIQFQNNGVVDDSQLPKDRFSAERLKGVDSTLKIQPAKLEDSAVYLCASSLVDAGEQFFGPGTRLTVL.

The chain has TRBV6-1 and TRBJ2-1, with 9 bases identical to TRBD2. Looked up from germline, CDR1 is MNHNS and CDR2 is SASEGT. The CDR3 has 16 residues. V gave up 1 base and J gave up 7 bases; unmatched junction bases: 8. The CDR3, as DNA: TGTGCCAGCAGTGAAGGGGTTAGCGGGAGTGGAAATGAGCAGTTCTTC. This translates into CASSEGVSGSGNEQFF.

This clone was seen once. V is TRBV6-1 and J is TRBJ2-2, with TRBD1 as a possible D gene (7 bases). CDR3 length: 15 amino acids. Germline V CDR1 and CDR2: MNHNS, SASEGT. Trimming left V 2 bases short and J 4 bases short, with 11 bases between. The CDR3 DNA follows: TGTGCCAGCAGTGAATTGCGGGACAGCACCGGGGAGCTGTTTTTT. This translates into CASSELRDSTGELFF.

The chain is built from TRBV7-6 and TRBJ2-7; D not resolved. Germline V gene data show CDR1 as SGHVS and CDR2 as FNYEAQ. The V and J ends lost 5 bases and 4 bases respectively, with 9 bases between them. CDR3 length: 12 residues. The CDR3 DNA sequence: TGTGCCAGCAGCGACGATATATACGAGCAGTACTTC. This translates into CASSDDIYEQYF.

V gene TRBV6-5 combines with J gene TRBJ2-3; 8 nucleotides match TRBD2. CDR3 size: 16 residues. Germline CDR1 is MNHEY and CDR2 is SVGAGI. After removal of 2 bases from V and 4 bases from J, the junction contained 8 bases not matched to a gene. CDR3 nucleotide sequence: TGTGCCAGCAGTTACGCGGCGGGAGGAGGTTCAGATACGCAGTATTTT. Protein product: CASSYAAGGGSDTQYF.

The chain uses TRBV4-1 and TRBJ2-2; no clear D gene. The CDR3 length is 16 residues. The V gene lost 1 base and the J gene lost 2 bases, with 11 bases spanning the gap. Per the germline V gene, CDR1 is MGHRA and CDR2 is YSYEKL. The DNA for the CDR3 is TGCGCCAGCAGCCAAGGGTTGGCTATCAACACCGGGGAGCTGTTTTTT. Protein sequence: CASSQGLAINTGELFF.

This chain joins TRBV28 and TRBJ2-7; D is perhaps TRBD1 (6 bases). The V end was cut by 6 bases, the J end by 5 bases, with 11 bases between. The CDR3 covers 12 residues. The germline gives CDR1 MDHEN, CDR2 SYDVKM. The CDR3, as DNA: TGTGCCAGCAGGCAACAGGGCAACGAGCAGTACTTC. This translates into CASRQQGNEQYF.

The J gene is TRBJ2-5, the V gene TRBV11-2; TRBD2 matches at 7 bases. Losses at the gene ends were 1 base for V and 2 bases for J; bases not matched to a gene: 7. The germline CDR1 and CDR2 sequences are SGHAT and FQNNGV. The CDR3 is 16 residues long. The CDR3 sequence: CASSLGGLDVQETQYF. The CDR3 nucleotides are TGTGCCAGCAGCTTAGGTGGACTAGATGTTCAAGAGACCCAGTACTTC.

The CDR3 nucleotides are TGTGCCAGCAGTTTAGGAGGGCGAGGTCAGCCCCAGCATTTT. It translates to CASSLGGRGQPQHF. The chain employs TRBV28 and TRBJ1-5; D gene ambiguous. Deletions cut 2 bases from V and 6 bases from J, with 11 bases between. The CDR3 extends over 14 amino acids. Germline V gene lookup returns CDR1 MDHEN and CDR2 SYDVKM.

This rearrangement joins TRBV27 to TRBJ2-1, with D possibly being TRBD2 (5 bases). Germline assignment: CDR1 MNHEY and CDR2 SMNVEV (reference sequence). Trimming cost V 4 bases and J 4 bases, with 17 bases left between them. This CDR3 region has 16 residues. DNA of the CDR3: TGTGCCAGCAGTTGGGCGAGGAGGTCGGGGTACAATGAGCAGTTCTTC. This encodes CASSWARRSGYNEQFF.

This clone has a single count. The chain joins TRBV19 to TRBJ2-6, with D uncertain. Germline CDR1 is LNHDA and CDR2 is SQIVND (reference sequence). This CDR3 is 15 amino acids long. Trimming shortened V by 8 bases and J by 1 base, and 12 bases separated the two germline ends. The CDR3 region has the DNA TGTGCCAGTCGGCGCAGATCGTCTGGGGCCAACGTCCTGACTTTC. Protein sequence: CASRRRSSGANVLTF.

J is TRBJ2-2 and V is TRBV29-1, with D possibly TRBD2 on 6 matching bases. Trimming shortened V by 3 bases and J by 4 bases, and 15 bases separated the two germline ends. This CDR3 has 15 residues. Germline CDR1 and CDR2: SQVTM and ANQGSEA. CDR3 in DNA: TGCAGCGTTGAGGGTGGAGGGATAGGCACCGGGGAGCTGTTTTTT. Translating gives CSVEGGGIGTGELFF.

The chain has TRBV19 and TRBJ2-5, with D uncertain. Germline assignment: CDR1 LNHDA and CDR2 SQIVND (reference sequence). The CDR3 length is 13 residues. Trimming shortened V by 1 base and J by 1 base, and 4 bases separated the two germline ends. The CDR3 loop reads CASSIVAQETQYF. The CDR3 nucleotides are TGTGCCAGTAGTATAGTAGCCCAAGAGACCCAGTACTTC. The full variable domain, with the rest looked up from reference TRBV19 and TRBJ2-5, is DGGITQSPKYLFRKEGQNVTLSCEQNLNHDAMYWYRQDPGQGLRLIYYSQIVNDFQKGDIAEGYSVSREKKESFPLTVTSAQKNPTAFYLCASSIVAQETQYFGPGTRLLVL.

The chain employs TRBV29-1 and TRBJ2-1; 14 bases line up with TRBD2. J lost 8 bases, V lost 1 base, and 7 bases had no gene match. The germline gives CDR1 SQVTM, CDR2 ANQGSEA. The CDR3 consists of 16 residues. CDR3 nucleotide sequence: TGCAGCGTTGAAGGGGAGACTAGCGGGAGGGCCTATGAGCAGTTCTTC. Its protein product is CSVEGETSGRAYEQFF.

The V gene is TRBV7-9, the J gene TRBJ2-1, with 12 bases identical to TRBD2. The CDR3 has 15 residues. Germline V gene lookup returns CDR1 SEHNR and CDR2 FQNEAQ (reference sequence). The J segment lost 7 bases and the V segment lost 1 base, leaving 2 bases of the junction unmatched. The DNA for the CDR3 is TGTGCCAGCAGCTTAGGACTAGCGGGGGATAATGAGCAGTTCTTC. This sequence encodes CASSLGLAGDNEQFF.

The chain joins TRBV10-3 to TRBJ2-1; D is possibly TRBD2 (6 bases). The V gene lost 3 bases and the J gene lost 8 bases, with 20 bases spanning the gap. The CDR3 totals 16 residues. From germline, CDR1 is ENHRY and CDR2 SYGVKD. The CDR3 sequence is CAISDSRDSRRDEQFF. CDR3 bases: TGTGCCATCAGTGACTCCCGGGACTCCCGGAGGGATGAGCAGTTCTTC.

This clone was recorded once. V and J are TRBV27 and TRBJ2-7; unclear D gene. Between the trimmed V and J ends, which lost 5 bases and 3 bases, there was a span of 14 bases. The germline V gene encodes CDR1 MNHEY and CDR2 SMNVEV (reference sequence). The CDR3 spans 14 residues. The CDR3, as DNA: TGTGCCAGCAGTCCTTCGAGGTGGATCTACGAGCAGTACTTC. Amino acid sequence: CASSPSRWIYEQYF.

The sample holds a few counts of this clone. This chain connects TRBV30 to TRBJ2-2; D is unclear. V lost 7 bases to trimming and J lost 1 base, with 10 bases between them. Germline V gene lookup returns CDR1 GTSNPN and CDR2 SVGIG (reference sequence). The length of the CDR3 is 13 residues. CDR3 protein: CAYPLRNTGELFF. The CDR3 coding sequence is TGTGCCTACCCACTTCGGAACACCGGGGAGCTGTTTTTT.

The chain has TRBV28 and TRBJ2-7; D is possibly TRBD2 (6 bases). There are 13 residues in the CDR3. The germline V and J ends were trimmed by 3 bases and 3 bases, with 9 bases remaining between them. The germline V gene has CDR1 MDHEN and CDR2 SYDVKM. The CDR3 is CASSFGGSYEQYF. CDR3 in DNA: TGTGCCAGCAGTTTTGGAGGGAGCTACGAGCAGTACTTC.

The chain joins TRBV9 to TRBJ2-3; D ambiguous. Trimming left V 2 bases short and J 2 bases short, with 15 bases between. The CDR3 runs 16 residues. Germline V gene lookup returns CDR1 SGDLS and CDR2 YYNGEE. The CDR3 sequence: CASSVRQWGNTDTQYF. The CDR3 bases are TGTGCCAGCAGCGTTCGACAATGGGGAAACACAGATACGCAGTATTTT.

This sequence joins TRBV14 and TRBJ2-7, with TRBD2 matching 11 bases. V shed 1 base and J 4 bases; nucleotides not matched to a gene: 3. Germline CDR1 and CDR2: SGHDN and FVKESK. The CDR3 spans 15 residues. The DNA for the CDR3 is TGTGCCAGCAGCCAAGTAGCGGGAGGGATTTACGAGCAGTACTTC. Its translation: CASSQVAGGIYEQYF.